The 21 T cell receptor beta chains in this list originate from one sample, sequenced in a study of T cell repertoires in cytomegalovirus infection. TCRdb fed the reads into MiXCR, producing one record per CDR3 protein. Of around 900,000 distinct CDR3 sequences listed, around a third are singletons. The antigens these receptors bind are not known. This material consisted of cultured CD8+ T cells from PBMCs, taken from culture after CMV antigen stimulation. The source is a human donor in good health (CMV status not recorded). Some clones in this sample may be carry-over from other donors' samples.

This clonotype was counted a few times. The chain combines TRBV3-1 with TRBJ1-4; D perhaps matches TRBD1 (5 bases). CDR1 LGHDT and CDR2 YNNKEL come from the germline V gene (reference sequence). There are 17 residues in the CDR3. Deletions cut 0 bases from V and 6 bases from J, with 17 bases between. The CDR3: CASSQDEYRIWDEKLFF. The CDR3 nucleotides are TGTGCCAGCAGCCAAGACGAATACAGGATCTGGGATGAAAAACTGTTTTTT.

V gene TRBV18 combines with J gene TRBJ1-4; D ambiguous. The CDR3 covers 12 residues. Deletions cut 3 bases from V and 8 bases from J, with 7 bases between. Germline V gene data show CDR1 as KGHSH and CDR2 as LQKENI. The CDR3 region has the DNA TGTGCCAGCTCACCTAAAGAGGAAAAACTGTTTTTT. Protein sequence: CASSPKEEKLFF.

Only a few counts were recorded for this clonotype. This chain uses TRBV7-6 with TRBJ1-1; no definite D call. Germline V lookup: CDR1 SGHVS, CDR2 FNYEAQ. The CDR3 runs to 12 residues. V was trimmed by 7 bases and J by 7 bases, leaving 13 bases between them. The CDR3, as DNA: TGTGCCAGCACCCCGCGAGAGGATGAAGCTTTCTTT. It is translated as CASTPREDEAFF.

V usage is TRBV12-3 or TRBV12-4 and J usage is TRBJ1-1; D is perhaps TRBD1 (6 bases). This CDR3 is built from 17 residues. With 3 bases removed from V and 3 bases from J, the gap between germline ends came to 20 bases. The CDR3 DNA is TGTGCCAGCAGTTTCTGGGTAAATACAGGGACGGACACTGAAGCTTTCTTT. Amino acids: CASSFWVNTGTDTEAFF.

The chain uses TRBV18 and TRBJ2-3; D perhaps matches TRBD2 (6 bases). V lost 1 base and J lost 2, with 10 bases in between. CDR1 KGHSH and CDR2 LQKENI come from the germline V gene. The CDR3 totals 15 residues. The CDR3 DNA reads as TGTGCCAGCTCACCACGTAGCGGAAACACAGATACGCAGTATTTT. Translating it yields CASSPRSGNTDTQYF.

This clonotype has just a few counts. The chain uses TRBV4-3 and TRBJ2-1; 9 positions match TRBD2. This CDR3 has 14 amino acids. J was trimmed by 5 bases and V by 1 base; bases with no gene match: 0. Germline values: CDR1 LGHNA, CDR2 YSLEER. Here the CDR3 reads CASSQGLADNEQFF. The DNA of the CDR3 is TGCGCCAGCAGCCAAGGACTAGCGGACAATGAGCAGTTCTTC.

The chain recombines TRBV4-1 with TRBJ1-1; D is perhaps TRBD1 (5 bases). V lost 0 bases and J lost 0, with 14 bases in between. In germline, CDR1 is MGHRA, CDR2 YSYEKL. The CDR3 runs 17 residues. The CDR3 region has the DNA TGCGCCAGCAGCCAAGATCCCCGGGGCAGCCTGAACACTGAAGCTTTCTTT. Translation: CASSQDPRGSLNTEAFF.

The genes are TRBV7-9 and TRBJ1-3; D call uncertain. The V end was cut by 1 base, the J end by 1 base, with 11 bases between. The CDR3 is 16 amino acids. Germline CDR1 SEHNR, CDR2 FQNEAQ (reference sequence). The CDR3 reads CASSLGGVGSGNTIYF. The DNA for the CDR3 is TGTGCCAGCAGCTTAGGTGGGGTTGGATCTGGAAACACCATATATTTT. The full variable domain, its missing parts supplied by reference TRBV7-9 and TRBJ1-3, is DTGVSQNPRHKITKRGQNVTFRCDPISEHNRLYWYRQTLGQGPEFLTYFQNEAQLEKSRLLSDRFSAERPKGSFSTLEIQRTEQGDSAMYLCASSLGGVGSGNTIYFGEGSWLTVV.

This chain links TRBV6-6 with TRBJ2-3, with D possibly matching TRBD2 (5 bases). Germline V CDR1 and CDR2: MNHNY, SVGAGI (reference sequence). Trimming took off 2 bases at V and 6 bases at J, with 6 bases between the two ends. The CDR3 runs to 12 residues. The CDR3: CASSYREDTQYF. The DNA of the CDR3 is TGTGCCAGCAGTTACAGGGAGGATACGCAGTATTTT.

The rearrangement joins TRBV7-6 to TRBJ2-5, with 9 positions matching TRBD1. Germline V gene sequence: CDR1 SGHVS, CDR2 FNYEAQ. The V and J ends lost 0 bases and 4 bases, in that order; junction bases with no gene match: 6. The CDR3 loop spans 16 amino acids. The CDR3 protein is CASSLAGTGLVETQYF. The CDR3 DNA follows: TGTGCCAGCAGCTTAGCCGGGACAGGGTTGGTAGAGACCCAGTACTTC.

V gene TRBV4-1 combines with J gene TRBJ2-1; 7 nucleotides match TRBD2. Germline loops: CDR1 MGHRA, CDR2 YSYEKL. The CDR3 runs to 17 residues. The trim removed 0 bases at V and 7 bases at J, leaving 12 bases unmatched. The CDR3 coding sequence is TGCGCCAGCAGCCAAGAAGCTAGGGCTAGCGGTCAGAATGAGCAGTTCTTC. It is translated as CASSQEARASGQNEQFF.

This clonotype turned up a few times. The rearrangement uses TRBV7-9 and TRBJ1-2; 8 bases agree with TRBD1. Germline assignment: CDR1 SEHNR and CDR2 FQNEAQ (reference sequence). The junction had 8 bases not matched to a gene; V was cut back by 1 base and J by 4 bases. The CDR3 length is 16 residues. CDR3 DNA sequence: TGTGCCAGCAGCTTAGAAGCAGGGGGCGGTCTCTATGGCTACACCTTC. The encoded protein is CASSLEAGGGLYGYTF. Complete variable domain (other parts from reference TRBV7-9 and TRBJ1-2): DTGVSQNPRHKITKRGQNVTFRCDPISEHNRLYWYRQTLGQGPEFLTYFQNEAQLEKSRLLSDRFSAERPKGSFSTLEIQRTEQGDSAMYLCASSLEAGGGLYGYTFGSGTRLTVV.

This clonotype was detected a few times. J is TRBJ2-1 and V is TRBV7-9; weak D call: TRBD2 (5 bases). The CDR3 is 12 amino acids. The germline gives CDR1 SEHNR, CDR2 FQNEAQ (reference sequence). Trimming removed 11 bases from V and 6 bases from J, with 14 bases in between. CDR3 nucleotides: TGTGCCGCGAGAGGAGGAGTCAATGAGCAGTTCTTC. This sequence encodes CAARGGVNEQFF.

This chain connects TRBV7-9 to TRBJ2-3, with 11 bases fitting TRBD2. Germline V gene data show CDR1 as SEHNR and CDR2 as FQNEAQ (reference sequence). CDR3 length: 15 residues. Germline trimming cut 7 bases from V and 2 bases from J; bases unmatched to any gene: 5. CDR3 DNA: TGTGCCAGCATGACGACTAGCGGGGACACAGATACGCAGTATTTT. Translated: CASMTTSGDTDTQYF.

A few counts support this clonotype. The V and J genes are TRBV27 and TRBJ2-1; 8 bases agree with TRBD2. The trim removed 5 bases at V and 9 bases at J, leaving 6 bases unmatched. Germline CDR1 is MNHEY and CDR2 is SMNVEV (reference sequence). The CDR3 is 13 amino acids. CDR3 loop: CASSPRGVVEQFF. The CDR3, as DNA: TGTGCCAGCAGTCCGCGGGGGGTTGTTGAGCAGTTCTTC.

The V and J genes are TRBV5-4 and TRBJ2-5, with D perhaps TRBD1 (6 bases). The CDR3 has 15 residues. Germline-derived CDR1 and CDR2 are SGHNT and YYREEE (reference sequence). Trimming pared 0 bases from V and 1 base from J, leaving 10 bases between. The chain's CDR3 is CASSLVTGAQETQYF. The CDR3 DNA is TGTGCCAGCAGCTTGGTGACAGGCGCCCAAGAGACCCAGTACTTC.

This clonotype was seen only a few times. The J gene is TRBJ2-3, the V gene TRBV7-6; 7 nucleotides align to TRBD1. From germline, CDR1 is SGHVS and CDR2 FNYEAQ. The CDR3 runs to 15 residues. V lost 7 bases and J lost 2; bases outside the gene matches: 9. The CDR3 nucleotides read TGTGCCAGCACGGCGACGACAGGGTCCACAGATACGCAGTATTTT. Its translation: CASTATTGSTDTQYF.

This chain joins TRBV7-3 and TRBJ2-1; 12 bases agree with TRBD2. The CDR3 has 19 amino acids. From germline, CDR1 is SGHTA and CDR2 FQGTGA. V lost 0 bases to trimming and J lost 5 bases; unmatched junction nucleotides: 11. Here the CDR3 DNA reads TGTGCCAGCAGCTTAACCCTCGCTAGCGGGGGGGCTAGGAACAATGAGCAGTTCTTC. Encoded protein: CASSLTLASGGARNNEQFF.

This clonotype showed up just a few times. J is TRBJ1-1 and V is TRBV7-9; unclear D gene. Looked up from germline, CDR1 is SEHNR and CDR2 is FQNEAQ (reference sequence). The ends were cut back, 5 bases at V and 1 base at J, with 14 bases in the middle. The CDR3 spans 15 residues. The CDR3 DNA is TGTGCCAGCAGCCCCGTTTTCGGGAGGAACACTGAAGCTTTCTTT. Translated, it gives CASSPVFGRNTEAFF.

A few counts support this clonotype. The chain is built from TRBV6-5 and TRBJ1-1; D is uncertain. Germline CDR1 is MNHEY and CDR2 is SVGAGI. The V end lost 6 bases, the J end lost 6 bases, and 14 bases lay between the germline ends. The CDR3 is 13 amino acids. The CDR3 DNA reads TGTGCCAGCAGAAGACTATATGTACCTGAAGCTTTCTTT. Its translation is CASRRLYVPEAFF.

The rearrangement uses TRBV25-1 and TRBJ2-7; D call uncertain. Trimming shortened V by 4 bases and J by 5 bases, and 12 bases separated the two germline ends. The CDR3 covers 13 residues. Germline V gives CDR1 MGHDK, CDR2 SYGVNS. This CDR3 is CASSAVWADEQYF. The CDR3 DNA sequence: TGTGCCAGCAGTGCAGTATGGGCGGACGAGCAGTACTTC.